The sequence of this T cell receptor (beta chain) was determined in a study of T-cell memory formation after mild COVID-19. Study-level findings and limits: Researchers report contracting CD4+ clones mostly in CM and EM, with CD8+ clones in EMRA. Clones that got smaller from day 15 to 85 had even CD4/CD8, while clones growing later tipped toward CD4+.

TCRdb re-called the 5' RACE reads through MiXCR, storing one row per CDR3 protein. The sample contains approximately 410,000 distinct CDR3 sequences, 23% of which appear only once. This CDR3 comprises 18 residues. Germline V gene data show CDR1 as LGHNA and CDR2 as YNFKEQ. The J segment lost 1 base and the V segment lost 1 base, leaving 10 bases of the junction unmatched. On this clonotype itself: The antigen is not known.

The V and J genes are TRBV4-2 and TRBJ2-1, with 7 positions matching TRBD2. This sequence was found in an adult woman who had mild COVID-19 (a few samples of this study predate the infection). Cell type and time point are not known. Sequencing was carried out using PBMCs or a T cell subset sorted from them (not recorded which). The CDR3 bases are TGTGCCAGCAGCCAAGGGCCCGGGGCGGGAGCTTCCTACAATGAGCAGTTCTTC. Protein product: CASSQGPGAGASYNEQFF.